A selection of T cell receptor beta chains follows, all from one sample in a study of blood T cell repertoires in COVID-19. Repertoires were generated with immunoSEQ multiplex PCR, while TCRdb's copy carries only in-frame clones and drops some. The sample holds 51,000 or so clones, 81% seen once. Sample: peripheral blood. The receptors originated from a woman older than 75 with COVID-19, enrolled during active disease. Each CDR3 is given with its conserved first and last residue. D genes are given only for firm matches. Clone size appears in some rows only: once, few, many, or a class for an expanded clone.

TRBV7-2,TRBJ1-4,.,.,CASSLAYGEKLFF,TGTGCCAGCAGCTTAGCCTACGGTGAAAAACTGTTTTTT
TRBV27,TRBJ1-5,.,TRBD1,CASSLGQGIQPQHF,TGTGCCAGCAGTTTAGGACAGGGTATTCAGCCCCAGCATTTT
TRBV20-1,TRBJ1-1,.,TRBD1,CSATDRDEAFF,TGCAGTGCTACCGACAGGGATGAAGCTTTCTTT
TRBV29-1,TRBJ2-1,once,TRBD2,CSGRKAGVDNEQFF,TGCAGCGGTCGGAAAGCGGGAGTTGACAATGAGCAGTTCTTC
TRBV19,TRBJ2-5,few,TRBD1,CASSTVRTGAQQTQYF,TGTGCCAGTAGTACGGTCCGGACAGGAGCTCAACAGACCCAGTACTTC
TRBV6-5,TRBJ1-4,.,TRBD1,CASTTDRGGEKLFF,TGTGCCAGCACAACGGACAGGGGCGGTGAAAAACTGTTTTTT
TRBV11-3,TRBJ2-1,.,TRBD2,CASSLTGGPNEQFF,TGTGCCAGCAGCTTGACGGGAGGGCCAAATGAGCAGTTCTTC
TRBV6-5,TRBJ1-3,.,TRBD1,CASTPDRYSGNTIYF,TGTGCCAGCACCCCGGACAGGTACTCTGGAAACACCATATATTTT
TRBV5-6,TRBJ2-1,.,.,CASSLQGYNEQFF,TGTGCCAGCAGCTTGCAGGGCTACAATGAGCAGTTCTTC
TRBV3-1/TRBV3-2,TRBJ1-4,.,TRBD1,CASSQSNRGRANEKLFF,TGTGCCAGCAGCCAATCAAACAGGGGTAGGGCTAATGAAAAACTGTTTTTT
TRBV6-5,TRBJ1-1,few,.,CASRKPQGNTEAFF,TGTGCCAGCAGGAAGCCGCAGGGGAACACTGAAGCTTTCTTT
TRBV19,TRBJ2-7,.,TRBD1,CASSRQGALPHEQYF,TGTGCCAGCTCTCGACAGGGGGCACTTCCCCACGAGCAGTACTTC
TRBV27,TRBJ2-1,.,TRBD2,CASSFEGLAGNNEQFF,TGTGCCAGCAGTTTCGAGGGACTAGCGGGAAACAATGAGCAGTTCTTC
TRBV30,TRBJ1-4,.,.,CAWSLAGGREKLFF,TGTGCCTGGAGTCTTGCCGGGGGTAGAGAAAAACTGTTTTTT
TRBV3-1/TRBV3-2,TRBJ1-3,once,.,CASSQSPLNTIYF,TGTGCCAGCAGCCAATCCCCCCTAAACACCATATATTTT
TRBV13,TRBJ2-2,.,TRBD2,CASSLEGLAKNTGELFF,TGTGCCAGCAGCTTAGAGGGACTAGCGAAAAACACCGGGGAGCTGTTTTTT
TRBV6-5,TRBJ1-5,once,TRBD1,CASSDRGLGNQPQHF,TGTGCCAGCAGCGACAGGGGGCTCGGCAATCAGCCCCAGCATTTT
TRBV7-2,TRBJ2-3,.,TRBD2,CASSFSGGIATQYF,TGTGCCAGCAGCTTCAGCGGGGGTATAGCTACGCAGTATTTT
TRBV7-2,TRBJ2-7,.,.,CASSARTVNPSEQYF,TGTGCCAGCAGCGCCCGGACTGTCAATCCATCCGAGCAGTACTTC
TRBV19,TRBJ1-5,.,.,CASSIAVGILYSNQPQHF,TGTGCCAGTAGTATTGCGGTCGGGATTCTCTATAGCAATCAGCCCCAGCATTTT
TRBV5-1,TRBJ1-1,.,.,CASSRGDGGTEAFF,TGCGCCAGCAGTCGGGGGGACGGGGGCACTGAAGCTTTCTTT
TRBV9,TRBJ2-3,.,TRBD2,CASSPTAGGDTQYF,TGTGCCAGCAGCCCGACCGCCGGGGGGGATACGCAGTATTTT
TRBV25-1,TRBJ1-4,.,.,CATGTAEKLFF,TGTGCTACCGGGACTGCTGAAAAACTGTTTTTT
TRBV5-1,TRBJ2-7,.,TRBD2,CASSPGLAWLGSYEQYF,TGCGCCAGCAGCCCGGGACTAGCTTGGTTAGGCTCCTACGAGCAGTACTTC
TRBV6-6,TRBJ1-1,.,.,CASSWTVNTEAFF,TGTGCCAGCAGTTGGACAGTGAACACTGAAGCTTTCTTT
TRBV18,TRBJ2-7,few,TRBD1,CASSDRDRGTYEQYF,TGTGCCAGCTCGGACCGGGACAGGGGGACCTACGAGCAGTACTTC
TRBV9,TRBJ1-6,.,TRBD1,CASSAGTGDNSPLHF,TGTGCCAGCAGCGCAGGGACAGGGGATAATTCACCCCTCCACTTT
TRBV10-3,TRBJ2-1,.,TRBD2,CAISFSSGVGNEQFF,TGTGCCATCAGTTTCTCTAGCGGGGTGGGCAATGAGCAGTTCTTC